This is a list of T cell receptor beta chains from one sample in a study of cytomegalovirus exposure and HLA in healthy donors. Sequenced by immunoSEQ multiplex PCR; TCRdb stores in-frame clones only, minus some. The sample lists 190,000 or so clones, under 85% occurring once. What was sequenced was PBMCs. The receptors were sampled from a middle-aged man in good health and CMV-seronegative. Both conserved end residues are part of each CDR3. Each record gives: V gene, J gene, D gene, clone size, CDR3 DNA, CDR3 protein. A D gene is named only where the DNA matches it firmly. The size entry is marked missing in some rows and otherwise reads once, few, many or a size class.

TRBV4-2	TRBJ1-1	NA	NA	TGTGCCAGCAGCCAAGGGGGCTCGAACACTGAAGCTTTCTTT	CASSQGGSNTEAFF
TRBV7-2	TRBJ2-1	TRBD2	NA	TGTGCCAGCAGCTTATTAGCCGGGACTAGCGGGCGGCTGCAGTTCTTC	CASSLLAGTSGRLQFF
TRBV7-2	TRBJ2-3	NA	once	TGTGCCAGCAGCTTACGGCGGGGGCGCACAGATACGCAGTATTTT	CASSLRRGRTDTQYF
TRBV5-1	TRBJ2-3	TRBD1	NA	TGCGCCAGCAGCCGGACAGGGGTCATCACAGATACGCAGTATTTT	CASSRTGVITDTQYF
TRBV28	TRBJ1-2	NA	NA	TGTGCCAGCAGTTATACAGGGTTTGGCTACACCTTC	CASSYTGFGYTF
TRBV7-2	TRBJ2-7	TRBD1	few	TGTGCCAGCAGCCGACAAGGGGGCTTCTCCTACGAGCAGTACTTC	CASSRQGGFSYEQYF
TRBV7-2	TRBJ2-7	TRBD1	NA	TGTGCCAGCAGCCTACACCCACAGGGGGCAAGCTCCTACGAGCAGTACTTC	CASSLHPQGASSYEQYF
TRBV27	TRBJ2-2	NA	NA	TGTGCCAGCAGTTTATTAGCCAGGGGATCCGGGGAGCTGTTTTTT	CASSLLARGSGELFF
TRBV7-9	TRBJ2-2	TRBD2	NA	TGTGCCAGCAGCGCCGACCTAGCGGGAGACCACACCGGGGAGCTGTTTTTT	CASSADLAGDHTGELFF
TRBV4-1	TRBJ1-2	NA	few	TGCGCCAGCAGCCCCACAGGGAACTATGGCTACACCTTC	CASSPTGNYGYTF
TRBV5-5	TRBJ2-7	NA	NA	TGTGCCAGCACCCTCTCCTACGAGCAGTACTTC	CASTLSYEQYF
TRBV21-1	TRBJ1-3	NA	NA	TGTGCCAGCAGCAAAGGGCGCGGGGGGGAGGGAAACACCATATATTTT	CASSKGRGGEGNTIYF
TRBV6-5	TRBJ2-2	TRBD1	NA	TGTGCCAGCAGTTCCCGCGACAGGGGCACCGGGGAGCTGTTTTTT	CASSSRDRGTGELFF
TRBV7-9	TRBJ2-7	NA	once	TGTGCCAGCAGCTTAAACACAAACTACGAGCAGTACTTC	CASSLNTNYEQYF
TRBV5-4	TRBJ2-7	NA	NA	TGTGCCAGCAGCTTGCAGAACTCCTACGAGCAGTACTTC	CASSLQNSYEQYF
TRBV30	TRBJ1-2	TRBD1	NA	TGTGCCTGGAGCACTTGGGGGCAGGGGGCGCGTGGCTACACCTTC	CAWSTWGQGARGYTF
TRBV4-2	TRBJ2-5	TRBD2	once	TGTGCCAGCAGCCAACTCGGACTAGCGGGGGGTCACCAAGAGACCCAGTACTTC	CASSQLGLAGGHQETQYF
TRBV5-1	TRBJ2-3	TRBD1	NA	TGCGCCAGCAGCTTGGGACAGGGCGATCTCACAGATACGCAGTATTTT	CASSLGQGDLTDTQYF
TRBV7-2	TRBJ1-4	TRBD1	NA	TGTGCCAGCAGCGCACGACAGGGGTTTAATGAAAAACTGTTTTTT	CASSARQGFNEKLFF
TRBV5-1	TRBJ2-3	NA	NA	TGCGCCAGCAGCCCACGGGGAGTTACAGATACGCAGTATTTT	CASSPRGVTDTQYF
TRBV6-5	TRBJ2-3	NA	NA	TGTGCCAGCAGGACGGGAGCAAGCACAGATACGCAGTATTTT	CASRTGASTDTQYF
TRBV6-4	TRBJ2-1	TRBD2	NA	TGTGCCAGCAGTGCCGGGACTAGCGGGGTCAATGAGCAGTTCTTC	CASSAGTSGVNEQFF
TRBV6-5	TRBJ2-7	NA	NA	TGTGCCAGCAGTTACTCCTCTAGCGCCGCCTACGAGCAGTACTTC	CASSYSSSAAYEQYF
TRBV18	TRBJ2-1	TRBD2	NA	TGTGCCAGCTCACCACCGACTAGCGGGGGGCGAAATGAGCAGTTCTTC	CASSPPTSGGRNEQFF
TRBV7-3	TRBJ2-1	TRBD2	NA	TGTGCCAGCAGCCCGGGCGGGGGGGCGAATGAGCAGTTCTTC	CASSPGGGANEQFF
TRBV28	TRBJ1-1	NA	NA	TGTGCCAGCAGTTTAAGGATGGGCAGCTGGAACACTGAAGCTTTCTTT	CASSLRMGSWNTEAFF
TRBV28	TRBJ2-7	NA	NA	TGTGCCAGCAGGGCTACAGGGCTTGGCGAGCAGTACTTC	CASRATGLGEQYF
TRBV11-2	TRBJ2-3	NA	NA	TGTGCCAGCAGCCCCTCCGAGGGGGGGCGCACAGATACGCAGTATTTT	CASSPSEGGRTDTQYF
TRBV6-1	TRBJ2-7	TRBD1	NA	TGTGCCAGCAGTGAATGGGACAGGGGGTCCTACGAGCAGTACTTC	CASSEWDRGSYEQYF
TRBV7-9	TRBJ2-7	TRBD1	few	TGTTCCAGCAGCTTATTAGGGGACAGGCTCGGCGAGCAGTACTTC	CSSSLLGDRLGEQYF
TRBV7-9	TRBJ1-2	TRBD1	NA	TGTTCCAGCAGCTTAGTGCTGATGCAGGGACAGGGCTACACCTTC	CSSSLVLMQGQGYTF
TRBV19	TRBJ2-3	NA	NA	TGTGCCAGTAGTATAGACAGGTACACAGATACGCAGTATTTT	CASSIDRYTDTQYF
TRBV7-2	TRBJ2-1	NA	NA	TGTGCCAGCAGCTTAGGCCAGGGCAATGAGCAGTTCTTC	CASSLGQGNEQFF
TRBV19	TRBJ1-2	NA	NA	TGTGCCAGTAGTATTAGGGCAGGGTATGGCTACACCTTC	CASSIRAGYGYTF
TRBV19	TRBJ2-2	NA	NA	TGTGCCAGTAAAATCGGGCGGGGACCGAACACCGGGGAGCTGTTTTTT	CASKIGRGPNTGELFF
TRBV5-6	TRBJ1-6	TRBD1	few	TGTGCCAGCAGCCCGGAGACAGGGGGTGATTCACCCCTCCACTTT	CASSPETGGDSPLHF
TRBV6-6	TRBJ2-1	TRBD2	NA	TGTGCCAGCAGAAGGACTAGCGGGAATGAGCAGTTCTTC	CASRRTSGNEQFF
TRBV7-9	TRBJ1-2	NA	few	TGTTCCAGCTCTGACACTAACTATGGCTACACCTTC	CSSSDTNYGYTF
TRBV7-9	TRBJ2-7	TRBD1	NA	TGTGCCAGCAGCTTAGCCGGGACAGGCGCCTACGAGCAGTACTTC	CASSLAGTGAYEQYF
TRBV4-2	TRBJ1-2	NA	few	TGTGCCAGCAGCCAAGATCAAGTTAGGGAGAGCCTATCTTATGGCTACACCTTC	CASSQDQVRESLSYGYTF
TRBV7-2	TRBJ1-2	NA	NA	TGTGCCAGCAGCTTACAGGGGCCTCTATATGGCTACACCTTC	CASSLQGPLYGYTF
TRBV9	TRBJ2-2	NA	NA	TGTGCCAGCAGCGTAGTTAGTAGCACCGGGGAGCTGTTTTTT	CASSVVSSTGELFF
TRBV6-1	TRBJ1-1	NA	NA	TGTGCCAGCAAGCAGGGCTGGAACACTGAAGCTTTCTTT	CASKQGWNTEAFF
TRBV29-1	TRBJ2-3	TRBD1	NA	TGCAGCGCCGGTTGGGGGGACAGGGATCCAGATACGCAGTATTTT	CSAGWGDRDPDTQYF
TRBV6-1	TRBJ2-1	TRBD2	once	TGTGCCACCTCCGGGACTAGCAGGAGAGGTGAGCAGTTCTTC	CATSGTSRRGEQFF
TRBV6-6	TRBJ1-4	NA	NA	TGTGCCAGCAGTTTAGGACAGACCACTAATGAAAAACTGTTTTTT	CASSLGQTTNEKLFF
TRBV18	TRBJ1-2	NA	NA	TGTGCCAGCTCACAGCAGGGATCACGGACAGATGGCTACACCTTC	CASSQQGSRTDGYTF
TRBV7-8	TRBJ2-7	TRBD2	NA	TGTGCCAGCAGCTTGCGGGAGGAGTCCTACGAGCAGTACTTC	CASSLREESYEQYF
TRBV7-3	TRBJ2-3	NA	NA	TGTGCCAGCAGCTTAACGGGCCGACAAAGCACGCAGTATTTT	CASSLTGRQSTQYF
TRBV6-6	TRBJ1-2	TRBD1	NA	TGTGCCAGCACCGACGGGGGACAGACGGGTTATGGCTACACCTTC	CASTDGGQTGYGYTF